This T cell receptor beta chain appears in the sequencing data of a study of blood T cells in healthy people across ages. Study observations and caveats: Observed TCR beta diversity per million T cells went down as age went up. This fall followed a roughly linear course with age.

The CDR3 is 14 residues long. The germline V gene encodes CDR1 SGHNT and CDR2 YENEEA. V lost 5 bases to trimming and J lost 3 bases, with 11 bases between them. With each sample, at least 5.5 micrograms of total RNA were extracted. Combining a sample-barcoded 5' primer with a J-beta primer mix, a second PCR ran for roughly 6 to 12 cycles. The authors tagged each cDNA molecule using a template-switch adaptor with 12 random nucleotides. TCRdb redid the calling of the 5' RACE reads with MiXCR, one entry per CDR3 protein. The repertoire includes 730,000 or so distinct CDR3 sequences, roughly two fifths of them detected once, and 25% to 35% sits in the top ten. Comment on this clonotype: Antigen unknown.

Material for sequencing was blood. The TCR was taken from a man older than 75 in good health. The rearrangement links TRBV11-3 to TRBJ2-1; a possible D gene is TRBD1 (6 bases). CDR3 in DNA: TGTGCCAGCAGCAGAGGGACATACTACAATGAGCAGTTCTTC. Protein sequence: CASSRGTYYNEQFF.